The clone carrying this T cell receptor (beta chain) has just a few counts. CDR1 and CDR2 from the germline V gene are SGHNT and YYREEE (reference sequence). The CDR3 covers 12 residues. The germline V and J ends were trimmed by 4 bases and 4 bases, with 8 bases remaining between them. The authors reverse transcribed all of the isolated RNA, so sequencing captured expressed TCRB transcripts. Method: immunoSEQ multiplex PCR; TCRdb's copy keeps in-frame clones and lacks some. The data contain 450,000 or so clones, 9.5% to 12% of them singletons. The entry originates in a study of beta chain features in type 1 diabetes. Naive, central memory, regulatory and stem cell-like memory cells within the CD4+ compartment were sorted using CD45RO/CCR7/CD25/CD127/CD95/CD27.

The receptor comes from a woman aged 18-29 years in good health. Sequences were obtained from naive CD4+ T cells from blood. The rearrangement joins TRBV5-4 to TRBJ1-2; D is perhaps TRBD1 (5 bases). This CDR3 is CASSRTGYGYTF. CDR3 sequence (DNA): TGTGCCAGCAGCCGCACAGGCTATGGCTACACCTTC.